The clone carrying this TCR beta chain has more than one count but fewer than ten. This specimen comes from a study of T cells in Graves' hyperthyroidism and ophthalmopathy. Amplified TCR beta CDR3 regions came from RNA transcripts. First-round RT-PCR of the TCR CDR3 relied on the HTBI primer set. TCRdb analysed the multiplex PCR reads with MiXCR anew, one entry per CDR3 protein. This sample carries about 640,000 distinct CDR3 sequences, less than 25% of them seen once, and the ten largest clones take approximately 30%. The germline V and J ends were trimmed by 6 bases and 2 bases, with 14 bases remaining between them. The CDR3 spans 15 residues. CDR1 is ENHRY and CDR2 is SYGVKD in the germline V gene.

V is TRBV10-3 and J is TRBJ2-1, with D perhaps TRBD2 (6 bases). Sequencing was carried out using blood. The sequence came from a man aged 25 to 45 with Graves' ophthalmopathy. The DNA for the CDR3 is TGTGCCATCAGGCCCCGGGAGAGTACCTACAATGAGCAGTTCTTC. It yields the protein CAIRPRESTYNEQFF.